These T cell receptor beta chains were read from a single sample in a study of blood T cell repertoires in COVID-19. Produced via immunoSEQ multiplex PCR; TCRdb's table is partial and in-frame only. The sample lists about 270,000 clones, approximately 92% occurring once. Sequencing was performed on PBMCs or T cells enriched from blood (not recorded which). The receptors stem from a young woman who had recovered from COVID-19. Both conserved end residues are part of each CDR3. Each record gives: J gene, clone size, V gene, D gene, CDR3 DNA, CDR3 protein. The D gene is left open where the match is weak. Expanded clones are given a class, and other clones once, few, many or no size at all.

TRBJ1-4 | . | TRBV28 | TRBD1 | TGTGCCAGCAGCGGACAGGGGGCTGAAAAACTGTTTTTT | CASSGQGAEKLFF
TRBJ1-2 | . | TRBV3-1/TRBV3-2 | . | TGTGCCAGCAGCCCCCTAGCCAAGGGAACTAACTATGGCTACACCTTC | CASSPLAKGTNYGYTF
TRBJ1-2 | . | TRBV29-1 | . | TGCAGCGTCCCCAAATTAGGGGGGGATGGCTACACCTTC | CSVPKLGGDGYTF
TRBJ1-4 | . | TRBV7-2 | . | TGTGCCAGCAGCTTAGACAGCTTTAATGAAAAACTGTTTTTT | CASSLDSFNEKLFF
TRBJ1-2 | . | TRBV3-1/TRBV3-2 | . | TGTGCCAGCAGCTTCAACGCCCGGGTACGAAACTATGGCTACACCTTC | CASSFNARVRNYGYTF
TRBJ2-3 | . | TRBV28 | TRBD1 | TGTGCCAGCAGTTTCACGGGACAGGGGGCCTCAGATACGCAGTATTTT | CASSFTGQGASDTQYF
TRBJ1-2 | . | TRBV6-5 | . | TGTGCCAGCAGTTACGGTGGGGGCGCCTTGATCGATGGCTACACCTTC | CASSYGGGALIDGYTF
TRBJ2-1 | . | TRBV18 | . | TGTGCCAGCTCTCCCGTGGTGCGGGGGCCCCTTCCTTTTAACAATGAGCAGTTCTTC | CASSPVVRGPLPFNNEQFF
TRBJ1-1 | . | TRBV3-1/TRBV3-2 | . | TGTGCCAGCAGCCAAGTGGAGGGTTTTGCTGAAGCTTTCTTT | CASSQVEGFAEAFF
TRBJ1-2 | . | TRBV28 | TRBD1 | TGTGCCAGCATCTCTACCCCGGGACAGGGCACTAACTATGGCTTCACCTTC | CASISTPGQGTNYGFTF
TRBJ2-7 | . | TRBV6-5 | TRBD1 | TGTGCCAGCAGCCCCCGGGACAGGGGGCACTACGAGCAGTACTTC | CASSPRDRGHYEQYF
TRBJ2-7 | . | TRBV18 | . | TGTGCCAGCTCACCTGGGGGGTTTGAAGAGCAGTACTTC | CASSPGGFEEQYF
TRBJ2-2 | . | TRBV6-9 | . | TGTGCCAGCCACCCGTCGGAGATTTTCGCCGACAGGACCGGGGAGCTGTTTTTT | CASHPSEIFADRTGELFF
TRBJ2-5 | . | TRBV28 | . | TGTGCCAGCAGTTTATTGGGCAGGGAAAAGGAGACCCAGTACTTC | CASSLLGREKETQYF
TRBJ2-7 | . | TRBV3-1/TRBV3-2 | . | TGTGCCAGCAGTCAAGATTCGGGAAGTTCCTCGTACGAGCAGTACTTC | CASSQDSGSSSYEQYF
TRBJ1-1 | . | TRBV18 | . | TGTGCCAGCTCCCCTTCGTTGATCGAACATACTGAAGCTTTCTTT | CASSPSLIEHTEAFF
TRBJ1-1 | . | TRBV7-9 | TRBD1 | TGTGCCAGCAGCTACCACAGGGGACGTACTGAAGCTTTCTTT | CASSYHRGRTEAFF
TRBJ1-2 | . | TRBV7-9 | TRBD1 | TGTGCCAGCAGCTTAGTTGGGACAGACTATGGCTACACCTTC | CASSLVGTDYGYTF
TRBJ1-6 | . | TRBV10-3 | TRBD1 | TGTGCCACTTCGGGACAGGGAAGTTCACCCCTCCACTTT | CATSGQGSSPLHF
TRBJ1-2 | . | TRBV19 | TRBD1 | TGTGCCAGTAGTATAAGTGACAGGGGAGTTGAAGGCTACACCTTC | CASSISDRGVEGYTF
TRBJ2-7 | . | TRBV5-1 | . | TGCGCCAGCAGCTTGGCCGGGCAGGGGAGCTACGAGCAGTACTTC | CASSLAGQGSYEQYF
TRBJ2-1 | . | TRBV18 | TRBD2 | TGTGCCAGCTCACCGGTCGGCCCGGGGGGCTCCTACAATGAGCAGTTCTTC | CASSPVGPGGSYNEQFF
TRBJ1-2 | . | TRBV7-2 | . | TGTGCCAGCAGCTTAGGAGCCTCCTATGGCTACACCTTC | CASSLGASYGYTF
TRBJ1-2 | . | TRBV6-5 | . | TGTGCCAGCAGTATCAGACGGGAACATGGCTACACCTTC | CASSIRREHGYTF
TRBJ1-5 | . | TRBV27 | TRBD1 | TGTGCCAGCAGCCTCACAGGGGGAGGGCAGCCCCAGCATTTT | CASSLTGGGQPQHF
TRBJ1-5 | . | TRBV5-6 | TRBD1 | TGTGCCAGCAGCTTGGGGGGACAGGGGTGGGGCCAGCCCCAGCATTTT | CASSLGGQGWGQPQHF
TRBJ2-7 | . | TRBV27 | . | TGTGCCAGCAGTCTGGGGCTTACCTACGAGCAGTACTTC | CASSLGLTYEQYF
TRBJ2-2 | . | TRBV10-1 | TRBD1 | TGCGCCACCAACCGGGACAGGAACACCGGGGAGCTGTTTTTT | CATNRDRNTGELFF
TRBJ2-5 | . | TRBV9 | . | TGTGCCAGCAGCGTTTCGGGAACAGTCCAAGAGACCCAGTACTTC | CASSVSGTVQETQYF
TRBJ1-1 | . | TRBV5-1 | TRBD1 | TGCGCCAGCAGCTTAGACAGGGCGGGCGGCACTGAAGCTTTCTTT | CASSLDRAGGTEAFF
TRBJ1-6 | . | TRBV4-1 | . | TGCGCCAGCAAAAAACTGGGAGCCAATTCACCCCTCCACTTT | CASKKLGANSPLHF
TRBJ2-2 | . | TRBV7-2 | . | TGTGCCAGCAGCTTGGATGGGACAACGAACACCGGGGAGCTGTTTTTT | CASSLDGTTNTGELFF
TRBJ2-1 | . | TRBV4-1 | TRBD2 | TGCGCCAGCAGCCACCCGGGACTAGCGGAGCACAATGAGCAGTTCTTC | CASSHPGLAEHNEQFF
TRBJ1-6 | . | TRBV19 | . | TGTGCCAGTAGTATGAATCCGGAGTCACCCCTCCACTTT | CASSMNPESPLHF
TRBJ2-7 | . | TRBV13 | TRBD1 | TGTGCCAGCAGGCGTACAGGGGGCGCCTACGAGCAGTACTTC | CASRRTGGAYEQYF
TRBJ2-2 | once | TRBV5-1 | TRBD1 | TGCGCCAGCAGCCGACAGGGGGCGGAGGACACCGGGGAGCTGTTTTTT | CASSRQGAEDTGELFF
TRBJ2-5 | . | TRBV5-5 | . | TGTGCCAGCAGCTTGGGTACAATCCAAGAGACCCAGTACTTC | CASSLGTIQETQYF
TRBJ1-1 | . | TRBV7-6 | . | TGTGCCAGCAGCTTAGAACGGGACACTGAAGCTTTCTTT | CASSLERDTEAFF
TRBJ2-7 | . | TRBV6-5 | . | TGTGCCAGCAGTTACCCCCAGGGTCCCTCCTACGAGCAGTACTTC | CASSYPQGPSYEQYF
TRBJ2-7 | . | TRBV19 | TRBD1 | TGTGCCAGTAGTATAAGGGGCGCGGGACAGGGACACGAGCAGTACTTC | CASSIRGAGQGHEQYF
TRBJ2-2 | . | TRBV5-1 | . | TGCGCCAGCAGCTTGGAACAGCCAAACACCGGGGAGCTGTTTTTT | CASSLEQPNTGELFF
TRBJ1-2 | . | TRBV7-9 | TRBD1 | TGTGCCAGCAGCTTCTCGACAGGGGCTAACTATGGCTACACCTTC | CASSFSTGANYGYTF
TRBJ1-2 | . | TRBV6-5 | . | TGTGCCAGCAGTTACTCAAGGAGGGACTATGGCTACACCTTC | CASSYSRRDYGYTF
TRBJ2-4 | once | TRBV7-9 | TRBD1 | TGTGCCAGCAGCCCTCTGGGGGGACAGGGGGCCAAAAACATTCAGTACTTC | CASSPLGGQGAKNIQYF